The rows below give T cell receptor beta chains drawn from one sample of a study of blood T cell repertoires in COVID-19. Repertoires were generated with immunoSEQ multiplex PCR, while TCRdb's copy carries only in-frame clones and drops some. The sample consists of 200,000 to 250,000 clones, 85% to 90% of them appearing once. The specimen sequenced was PBMCs or T cells enriched from blood (not recorded which). The receptors were gathered from a man aged 45 to 65 who had been exposed to COVID-19. CDR3s include the opening cysteine and the closing phenylalanine or tryptophan. A D gene is named only where the DNA matches it firmly. Not every row has a clone size; where given, it reads once, few, many or a size class.

clone_size: -; v_call: TRBV5-1; d_call: -; cdr3_length: 15; j_call: TRBJ2-1; cdr3_nt: TGCGCCAGCAGCTTGGGGTTAGCGGCTGGGAATGAGCAGTTCTTC; cdr3_aa: CASSLGLAAGNEQFF
clone_size: -; v_call: TRBV10-2; d_call: TRBD1; cdr3_length: 13; j_call: TRBJ1-2; cdr3_nt: TGCGCCAGCAGTGAGGGACAGGGGGATGGCTACACCTTC; cdr3_aa: CASSEGQGDGYTF
clone_size: -; v_call: TRBV19; d_call: TRBD1; cdr3_length: 14; j_call: TRBJ1-5; cdr3_nt: TGTGCCAGTATTCCGGGACAGGGCGGTCAGCCCCAGCATTTT; cdr3_aa: CASIPGQGGQPQHF
clone_size: -; v_call: TRBV5-1; d_call: TRBD1; cdr3_length: 14; j_call: TRBJ1-1; cdr3_nt: TGCGCCAGCAGTTCTGAGGGGGCGAACACTGAAGCTTTCTTT; cdr3_aa: CASSSEGANTEAFF
clone_size: -; v_call: TRBV7-3; d_call: TRBD2; cdr3_length: 15; j_call: TRBJ2-1; cdr3_nt: TGTGCCAGCAGCCCTGGACTAGCGGGAGTGAATGAGCAGTTCTTC; cdr3_aa: CASSPGLAGVNEQFF
clone_size: -; v_call: TRBV18; d_call: -; cdr3_length: 20; j_call: TRBJ1-3; cdr3_nt: TGTGCCAGCTCACCGGTTCTTGCTCTTGGAAACAGCCTCTCTGGAAACACCATATATTTT; cdr3_aa: CASSPVLALGNSLSGNTIYF
clone_size: -; v_call: TRBV5-1; d_call: -; cdr3_length: 16; j_call: TRBJ1-1; cdr3_nt: TGCGCCAGCAGCTTGCAAGGGGCCAGAGGGAACACTGAAGCTTTCTTT; cdr3_aa: CASSLQGARGNTEAFF
clone_size: -; v_call: TRBV2; d_call: TRBD2; cdr3_length: 18; j_call: TRBJ2-1; cdr3_nt: TGTGCCAGCAGTGAAGCTGGGGCTAGCGGGAGGTATTACAATGAGCAGTTCTTC; cdr3_aa: CASSEAGASGRYYNEQFF
clone_size: -; v_call: TRBV6-7; d_call: -; cdr3_length: 13; j_call: TRBJ1-1; cdr3_nt: TGTGCCAGCAGTGGCACCGACTACACTGAAGCTTTCTTT; cdr3_aa: CASSGTDYTEAFF
clone_size: -; v_call: TRBV28; d_call: TRBD1; cdr3_length: 15; j_call: TRBJ2-7; cdr3_nt: TGTGCCAGCCTGGACGGGACAGGGGTGAAGTACGAGCAGTACTTC; cdr3_aa: CASLDGTGVKYEQYF
clone_size: -; v_call: TRBV5-1; d_call: -; cdr3_length: 15; j_call: TRBJ1-1; cdr3_nt: TGCGCCAGCAGCTTGGTGGACAGTCGTGGAACTGAAGCTTTCTTT; cdr3_aa: CASSLVDSRGTEAFF
clone_size: -; v_call: TRBV5-1; d_call: -; cdr3_length: 16; j_call: TRBJ2-2; cdr3_nt: TGCGCCAGCAGCGGGAGGACAGGCTCGGTCACCGGGGAGCTGTTTTTT; cdr3_aa: CASSGRTGSVTGELFF
clone_size: -; v_call: TRBV3-1/TRBV3-2; d_call: TRBD2; cdr3_length: 17; j_call: TRBJ2-1; cdr3_nt: TGTGCCAGCAGCCGGCCCCGGGCTAGCGGGAATAACAATGAGCAGTTCTTC; cdr3_aa: CASSRPRASGNNNEQFF
clone_size: -; v_call: TRBV6-5; d_call: TRBD1; cdr3_length: 16; j_call: TRBJ1-4; cdr3_nt: TGTGCCAGCAGTTACCAAGGGACAGCAACTAATGAAAAACTGTTTTTT; cdr3_aa: CASSYQGTATNEKLFF
clone_size: -; v_call: TRBV7-9; d_call: TRBD1; cdr3_length: 19; j_call: TRBJ2-2; cdr3_nt: TGTGCCAGCAGCTTCCATAAAACGGACAGGGTAGGCGACACCGGGGAGCTGTTTTTT; cdr3_aa: CASSFHKTDRVGDTGELFF
clone_size: -; v_call: TRBV4-1; d_call: TRBD1; cdr3_length: 15; j_call: TRBJ2-1; cdr3_nt: TGCGCCAGCAGCGTTACTCCACTAAACGACAGGGGGGAGTTCTTC; cdr3_aa: CASSVTPLNDRGEFF
clone_size: -; v_call: TRBV3-1/TRBV3-2; d_call: -; cdr3_length: 15; j_call: TRBJ1-1; cdr3_nt: TGTGCCAGCACGGAGGGTCGAAGGGAGAACACTGAAGCTTTCTTT; cdr3_aa: CASTEGRRENTEAFF
clone_size: -; v_call: TRBV7-3; d_call: TRBD1; cdr3_length: 16; j_call: TRBJ2-1; cdr3_nt: TGTGCCAGCAGCTTAACCCCAGGGGGAGTGAACAATGAGCAGTTCTTC; cdr3_aa: CASSLTPGGVNNEQFF
clone_size: -; v_call: TRBV7-8; d_call: -; cdr3_length: 15; j_call: TRBJ2-3; cdr3_nt: TGTGCCAGCAGCTTACGGGGGATCGGCACAGATACGCAGTATTTT; cdr3_aa: CASSLRGIGTDTQYF
clone_size: -; v_call: TRBV21-1; d_call: -; cdr3_length: 16; j_call: TRBJ2-2; cdr3_nt: TGTGCCAGCAGCAAAGTGGCTAGCGGGAGGACCGGGGAGCTGTTTTTT; cdr3_aa: CASSKVASGRTGELFF
clone_size: -; v_call: TRBV7-2; d_call: -; cdr3_length: 13; j_call: TRBJ2-5; cdr3_nt: TGTGCCAGCAGCCCGACTAGGCAAGAGACCCAGTACTTC; cdr3_aa: CASSPTRQETQYF
clone_size: few; v_call: TRBV14; d_call: TRBD1; cdr3_length: 16; j_call: TRBJ1-4; cdr3_nt: TGTGCCAGCAGCCAAGATTCCGGCAGGGGGCGTGAAAAACTGTTTTTT; cdr3_aa: CASSQDSGRGREKLFF
clone_size: -; v_call: TRBV7-8; d_call: -; cdr3_length: 17; j_call: TRBJ1-3; cdr3_nt: TGTGCCAGCAGCTTAGGGTTGATCGGTGTCTCTGGAAACACCATATATTTT; cdr3_aa: CASSLGLIGVSGNTIYF
clone_size: -; v_call: TRBV4-1; d_call: -; cdr3_length: 15; j_call: TRBJ1-2; cdr3_nt: TGCGCCAGCAGCCCCAATCCGGCCAGGGATGATGGCTACACCTTC; cdr3_aa: CASSPNPARDDGYTF
clone_size: -; v_call: TRBV28; d_call: -; cdr3_length: 14; j_call: TRBJ1-2; cdr3_nt: TGTGCCAGCAGCAACGGGGGAGCTAACTATGGCTACACCTTC; cdr3_aa: CASSNGGANYGYTF
clone_size: -; v_call: TRBV7-3; d_call: -; cdr3_length: 13; j_call: TRBJ2-7; cdr3_nt: TGTGCCAGCAGCAGCGGGCGGGACTACGAGCAGTACTTC; cdr3_aa: CASSSGRDYEQYF
clone_size: -; v_call: TRBV5-8; d_call: -; cdr3_length: 13; j_call: TRBJ2-1; cdr3_nt: TGTGCCAGCAGCTGGGGACTGTCAATGAGGCAGTTCTTC; cdr3_aa: CASSWGLSMRQFF
clone_size: -; v_call: TRBV5-8; d_call: TRBD2; cdr3_length: 16; j_call: TRBJ2-7; cdr3_nt: TGTGCCAGCAGCTTGGGGAGCTTAGCGGGGGAAGACGAGCAGTACTTC; cdr3_aa: CASSLGSLAGEDEQYF
clone_size: -; v_call: TRBV5-1; d_call: -; cdr3_length: 18; j_call: TRBJ1-6; cdr3_nt: TGCGCCAGCAGCTTCCGGGACACGACGAGCTCCTATAATTCACCCCTCCACTTT; cdr3_aa: CASSFRDTTSSYNSPLHF
clone_size: -; v_call: TRBV5-1; d_call: TRBD2; cdr3_length: 15; j_call: TRBJ2-1; cdr3_nt: TGCGCCAGCAGCCAGGGACTAGCGTCTTACAATGAGCAGTTCTTC; cdr3_aa: CASSQGLASYNEQFF
clone_size: -; v_call: TRBV6-5; d_call: -; cdr3_length: 14; j_call: TRBJ2-7; cdr3_nt: TGTGCCAGCAGTTTCAACAGAGCCCCGTCCGAGCAGTACTTC; cdr3_aa: CASSFNRAPSEQYF
clone_size: -; v_call: TRBV2; d_call: -; cdr3_length: 14; j_call: TRBJ1-2; cdr3_nt: TGTGCCAGCAGCGAGAACGGGATTAACTATGGCTACACCTTC; cdr3_aa: CASSENGINYGYTF